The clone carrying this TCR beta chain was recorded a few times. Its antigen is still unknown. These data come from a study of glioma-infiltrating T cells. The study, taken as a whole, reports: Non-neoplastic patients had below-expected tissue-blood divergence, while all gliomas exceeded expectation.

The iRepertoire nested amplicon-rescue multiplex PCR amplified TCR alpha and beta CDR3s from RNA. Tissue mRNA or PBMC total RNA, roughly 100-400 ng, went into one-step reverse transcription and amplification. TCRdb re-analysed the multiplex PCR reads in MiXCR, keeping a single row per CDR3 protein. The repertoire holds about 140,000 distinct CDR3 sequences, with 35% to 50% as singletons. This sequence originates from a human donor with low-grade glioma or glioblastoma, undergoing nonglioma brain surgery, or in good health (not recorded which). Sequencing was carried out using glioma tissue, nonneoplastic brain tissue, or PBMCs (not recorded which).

This CDR3 reads CASSPPMLREGQDTQYF. The CDR3 region has the DNA TGTGCCAGCTCACCCCCAATGTTGCGGGAGGGCCAAGATACGCAGTATTTT. This rearrangement joins TRBV18 to TRBJ2-3; 9 bases are shared with TRBD2. The V segment lost 3 bases and the J segment 5 bases; nucleotides outside the gene matches: 12. Germline CDR1 reads KGHSH; CDR2 reads LQKENI. The CDR3 runs to 17 residues.